This is a list of T cell receptor beta chains from one sample in a study of shared clonotypes between healthy human individuals. Repertoires were generated with immunoSEQ multiplex PCR, while TCRdb's copy carries only in-frame clones and drops some. The table has 2 million to 3 million clones, 90% to 95% seen once. Sequenced: naive CD4+ T cells sorted from blood. Receptors were obtained from a man aged 18-30 years in good health. Each CDR3 is given with its conserved first and last residue.

TRBV27 CATVLAYGTSGEYEQYF
TRBV28 CASSGAGGQGANTQYF
TRBV11-3 CASSLGGGRTGELFF
TRBV28 CASSLYFGGQKETQYF
TRBV2 CASSEDRGRGQPQHF
TRBV7-9 CASSLIRATGELFF
TRBV7-7 CASSLTGMETQYF
TRBV21-1 CASSNAEGAGELFF
TRBV28 CASSPSGEGGELFF
TRBV5-6 CASSLGDRARGETQYF
TRBV7-3 CASSFGTRSDTQYF
TRBV11-2 CASSLGAEYEQYF
TRBV10-3 CAISESRGAGQETQYF
TRBV7-9 CASSLPWDRNYGYTF
TRBV6-5 CASSYSSGGADEKLFF
TRBV27 CASSFYVGEKLFF
TRBV9 CASSVLVDRPPLHF
TRBV7-9 CASSLIRATDTQYF
TRBV5-8 CASSSSGRGYEQYF
TRBV7-8 CASSFSPLYEQYF
TRBV30 CAWSVLEGNIYF
TRBV7-2 CASSGLGGADGYTF
TRBV9 CASSVGTAMNTEAFF
TRBV5-1 CASSSAGSRETQYF
TRBV15 CATSRVGAKNIQYF
TRBV12-5 CASGLDFGGPTYNEQFF
TRBV27 CASSLFRGGSGSSDTQYF
TRBV28 CASSSQVWGYTF
TRBV15 CATSRDINSYEQYF
TRBV2 CASSLLAGGVETQYF
TRBV28 CASSFRDRVAYEQYF
TRBV2 CASSDLPGSNQETQYF
TRBV7-7 CASSPHGIQETQYF
TRBV4-1 CASSQEEWGRDTQYF
TRBV30 CARRQAHEQYF
TRBV5-4 CASSLPSTDTQYF
TRBV27 CASSPTGAGSPLHF
TRBV5-6 CASSRQGATNEKLFF
TRBV7-2 CASSLDWNTQYF
TRBV11-2 CASSLDGVASPYEQYF
TRBV7-9 CASSLVTGGRPTDTQYF
TRBV18 CASSPRNPAGSTDTQYF
TRBV29-1 CSVADNTGQGFF
TRBV11-1 CASSLSGNTGELFF
TRBV4-2 CASSQDASGIYNEQFF
TRBV6-1 CTTCRFPNTGELFF
TRBV21-1 CASTQGHRDYSTDTQYF
TRBV7-2 CASSAAEVGGYTF